A single sample gave rise to the 29 T cell receptor beta chains below, sequenced in a study of T cell responses to AZD1222 COVID-19 vaccine. This table comes from immunoSEQ multiplex PCR, and its TCRdb copy is limited to in-frame clones, with some not included. The sample records 200,000 or so clones, around 88% being singletons. The sample consisted of peripheral blood, taken on day 0 of AZD1222 vaccination. All receptors derive from an adult in good health.

The CDR3 region has the DNA TGCGCCAGCAGTGAAATATGGACAGGGGCCTACAATGAGCAGTTCTTC. This codes for CASSEIWTGAYNEQFF. This chain uses TRBV10-2 with TRBJ2-1, with 9 nucleotides matching TRBD1. The V and J ends lost 3 bases and 2 bases, in that order; junction bases with no gene match: 5. The CDR3 spans 16 residues. Germline lookup yields CDR1 WSHSY and CDR2 SAAADI.

The chain links TRBV6-4 to TRBJ1-6, with 7 nucleotides matching TRBD1. This CDR3 spans 15 amino acids. Germline V gene sequence: CDR1 MRHNA, CDR2 SNTAGT. V shed 7 bases and J 2 bases; nucleotides not matched to a gene: 5. CDR3 residues: CASTSGGAYNSPLHF. The CDR3 DNA reads TGTGCCAGCACCTCAGGGGGAGCCTATAATTCACCCCTCCACTTT.

The chain couples TRBV2 to TRBJ2-5, with a tentative D call TRBD1 (6 bases). The V gene's germline CDR1 is SNHLY and CDR2 FYNNEI. The CDR3 is 14 residues long. The V and J ends lost 5 bases and 4 bases respectively, with 14 bases between them. CDR3 amino acids: CASSPGQPPETQYF. For the CDR3, the DNA is TGTGCCAGCAGTCCAGGACAGCCCCCAGAGACCCAGTACTTC. The full variable domain, completed using reference TRBV2 and TRBJ2-5, is EPEVTQTPSHQVTQMGQEVILRCVPISNHLYFYWYRQILGQKVEFLVSFYNNEISEKSEIFDDQFSVERPDGSNFTLKIRSTKLEDSAMYFCASSPGQPPETQYFGPGTRLLVL.

This sequence joins TRBV28 and TRBJ1-6; D may be TRBD1 (5 bases). CDR1 is MDHEN, CDR2 SYDVKM, per germline. V lost 8 bases to trimming and J lost 9 bases, with 20 bases between them. This CDR3 spans 15 amino acids. CDR3 coding DNA: TGTGCCAGCGGTCTCGACGGGGACGCCCCTTCACCCCTCCACTTT. Translation: CASGLDGDAPSPLHF.

The chain employs TRBV5-6 and TRBJ1-6; D perhaps matches TRBD1 (5 bases). Germline V gives CDR1 SGHDT, CDR2 YYEEEE. Trimming took 6 bases from V and 0 from J, leaving 10 bases between them. The CDR3 is 15 residues long. The CDR3 protein is CASTRQGSYNSPLHF. The CDR3 DNA follows: TGTGCCAGCACCAGGCAGGGCTCCTATAATTCACCCCTCCACTTT. Full variable domain (outside the CDR3, taken from reference TRBV5-6 and TRBJ1-6): DAGVTQSPTHLIKTRGQQVTLRCSPKSGHDTVSWYQQALGQGPQFIFQYYEEEERQRGNFPDRFSGHQFPNYSSELNVNALLLGDSALYLCASTRQGSYNSPLHFGNGTRLTVT.

J is TRBJ1-5 and V is TRBV7-7, with a possible D match to TRBD1 (5 bases). The CDR3 has 18 amino acids. Germline V gene sequence: CDR1 SSHAT, CDR2 FNYEAQ (reference sequence). Trimming cost V 1 base and J 0 bases, with 16 bases left between them. In nucleotides, the CDR3 is TGTGCCAGCAGCTTAGGAGTCGGCCAGGGCCCTAGCAATCAGCCCCAGCATTTT. This gives the protein CASSLGVGQGPSNQPQHF.

The V call is TRBV30, the J call TRBJ1-4; TRBD1 aligns across 8 bases. The CDR3 extends over 13 amino acids. Per the germline V gene, CDR1 is GTSNPN and CDR2 is SVGIG (reference sequence). With V trimmed by 7 bases and J by 10 bases, 11 bases remained unmatched. CDR3 nucleotide sequence: TGTGCCTCCGTACAGGGGGGAGCGGGAAAACTGTTTTTT. Its translation: CASVQGGAGKLFF.

J is TRBJ2-7 and V is TRBV27, with TRBD2 matching over 8 bases. CDR1 is MNHEY, CDR2 SMNVEV, per germline (reference sequence). The CDR3 contains 13 residues. Trimming took 5 bases from V and 6 from J; bases not matched to a gene: 6. The CDR3 sequence is CASSPPGGLEQYF. Written as DNA, the CDR3 is TGTGCCAGCAGTCCCCCGGGGGGGCTCGAGCAGTACTTC.

The chain employs TRBV5-5 and TRBJ2-7, with no clear D. This CDR3 spans 15 amino acids. Germline V CDR1 and CDR2: SGHKS, YYEKEE (reference sequence). Trimming stripped 0 bases from V and 1 base from J, with 11 bases between. CDR3 residues: CASSLVGASSYEQYF. CDR3 in DNA: TGTGCCAGCAGCTTGGTCGGCGCCAGTTCCTACGAGCAGTACTTC.

This rearrangement joins TRBV29-1 to TRBJ1-1, with no clear D. With 6 bases removed from V and 0 bases from J, the gap between germline ends came to 11 bases. This CDR3 has 13 amino acids. Germline V lookup: CDR1 SQVTM, CDR2 ANQGSEA. CDR3 residues: CSVRQNLNTEAFF. DNA of the CDR3: TGCAGCGTAAGACAAAACCTGAACACTGAAGCTTTCTTT.

Here the CDR3 DNA reads TGTGCCAGCAGTACTCGGACAGGGAGGGAGGCTTTCTTT. Translation gives CASSTRTGREAFF. V usage is TRBV27 and J usage is TRBJ1-1; 8 bases agree with TRBD1. The junction had 10 bases not matched to a gene; V was cut back by 5 bases and J by 11 bases. Germline values: CDR1 MNHEY, CDR2 SMNVEV (reference sequence). There are 13 residues in the CDR3.

The rearrangement uses TRBV5-4 and TRBJ1-1, with D unclear. V was pared by 4 bases and J by 0 bases, with 10 bases between. CDR3 length: 14 amino acids. CDR1 and CDR2 from the germline V gene are SGHNT and YYREEE (reference sequence). This CDR3 is CASSRRGLNTEAFF. The CDR3 nucleotides are TGTGCCAGCAGCCGCCGGGGATTGAACACTGAAGCTTTCTTT.

The DNA of the CDR3 is TGCAGTGGGGCAGAGAACAATGAGCAGTTCTTC. Protein: CSGAENNEQFF. This chain uses TRBV20-1 with TRBJ2-1, with no clear D. Germline CDR1 and CDR2: DFQATT and SNEGSKA (reference sequence). The CDR3 is made up of 11 amino acids. Trimming took 7 bases from V and 5 from J, leaving 9 bases between them.

V and J are TRBV24-1 and TRBJ1-1, with 7 bases identical to TRBD1. This CDR3 is 15 amino acids long. The V and J ends lost 2 bases and 1 base, in that order; junction bases with no gene match: 3. Germline CDR1 reads KGHDR; CDR2 reads SFDVKD. The DNA for the CDR3 is TGTGCCACCAGTGATTCCCGGACAGGGAACACTGAAGCTTTCTTT. This gives the protein CATSDSRTGNTEAFF.

V is TRBV11-2 and J is TRBJ2-1, with D maybe TRBD1 (6 bases). Trimming took off 1 base at V and 5 bases at J, with 15 bases between the two ends. The germline V gene has CDR1 SGHAT and CDR2 FQNNGV. CDR3 length: 16 residues. CDR3 nucleotides: TGTGCCAGCAGCTTAGGTAGCAGGGGATCGCACAATGAGCAGTTCTTC. It is translated as CASSLGSRGSHNEQFF.

The V gene is TRBV6-6, the J gene TRBJ2-7, with D uncertain. V lost 2 bases and J 6 bases, leaving 8 bases between the germline ends. Germline V gene lookup returns CDR1 MNHNY and CDR2 SVGAGI (reference sequence). The CDR3 contains 12 residues. In DNA, the CDR3 is TGTGCCAGCAGTTACGTCAGCTCCGAGCAGTACTTC. It codes for CASSYVSSEQYF.

The rearrangement links TRBV12-5 to TRBJ2-5; D is unclear. The CDR3 has 17 residues. V lost 1 base and J lost 1, with 16 bases in between. Germline V gene data show CDR1 as LGHNT and CDR2 as FRNRAP. For the CDR3, the DNA is TGTGCTAGTGGTTTGGAACTTACTTGGGGTGGCCAAGAGACCCAGTACTTC. The encoded protein is CASGLELTWGGQETQYF.

The chain carries TRBV5-4 and TRBJ1-1; D is perhaps TRBD1 (6 bases). Germline loops: CDR1 SGHNT, CDR2 YYREEE (reference sequence). The CDR3 runs 16 residues. Trimming shortened V by 0 bases and J by 0 bases, and 12 bases separated the two germline ends. The chain's CDR3 is CASSLGGGGMNTEAFF. The DNA of the CDR3 is TGTGCCAGCAGCTTGGGTGGAGGGGGGATGAACACTGAAGCTTTCTTT. Looking up the rest from reference TRBV5-4 and TRBJ1-1 gives the full variable domain: ETGVTQSPTHLIKTRGQQVTLRCSSQSGHNTVSWYQQALGQGPQFIFQYYREEENGRGNFPPRFSGLQFPNYSSELNVNALELDDSALYLCASSLGGGGMNTEAFFGQGTRLTVV.

V gene TRBV24-1 combines with J gene TRBJ1-4; 8 nucleotides match TRBD1. Germline V CDR1 and CDR2: KGHDR, SFDVKD. This CDR3 has 14 amino acids. J lost 7 bases, V lost 5 bases, and 5 bases had no gene match. CDR3 nucleotides: TGTGCCACCAGTGGCCCAGGGGGCCGTGAAAAACTGTTTTTT. As protein: CATSGPGGREKLFF.

The rearrangement joins TRBV30 to TRBJ2-1; TRBD2 aligns across 7 bases. This CDR3 is 16 amino acids long. J was trimmed by 2 bases and V by 3 bases; bases with no gene match: 10. Germline CDR1 reads GTSNPN; CDR2 reads SVGIG (reference sequence). The CDR3 sequence is CAWRTLAVGPYNEQFF. CDR3 DNA: TGTGCCTGGAGGACCCTAGCGGTTGGGCCCTACAATGAGCAGTTCTTC.

In the case of this clone: Other DNA variants within this sample encode the same CDR3. The J gene is TRBJ2-5, the V gene TRBV18; 7 bases agree with TRBD1. Germline lookup yields CDR1 KGHSH and CDR2 LQKENI. The J segment lost 2 bases and the V segment lost 6 bases, leaving 3 bases of the junction unmatched. The CDR3 totals 13 residues. The CDR3 sequence: CASSPRGQETQYF. CDR3 nucleotide sequence: TGTGCCAGCTCTCCCAGGGGGCAAGAGACCCAGTACTTC.

The chain joins TRBV19 to TRBJ2-1, with D possibly matching TRBD1 (5 bases). The germline CDR1 and CDR2 sequences are LNHDA and SQIVND (reference sequence). This CDR3 has 15 residues. V lost 6 bases and J 3 bases, leaving 15 bases between the germline ends. The CDR3 loop is CASSPVGVHYNEQFF. The CDR3 DNA reads as TGTGCCAGTAGCCCCGTAGGGGTTCACTACAATGAGCAGTTCTTC.

This clone was observed once. The CDR3 region is CASSFPGRGSYEQYF. The CDR3 DNA sequence: TGTGCCAGCAGCTTCCCGGGCAGGGGCTCCTACGAGCAGTACTTC. The rearrangement links TRBV7-9 to TRBJ2-7; a possible D gene is TRBD1 (6 bases). CDR1 is SEHNR, CDR2 FQNEAQ, per germline (reference sequence). V was shortened by 3 bases and J by 0 bases, with 12 bases between the two germline ends. There are 15 residues in the CDR3.

The rearrangement uses TRBV19 and TRBJ1-5, with D maybe TRBD1 (6 bases). In germline, CDR1 is LNHDA, CDR2 SQIVND (reference sequence). Between the trimmed V and J ends, which lost 0 bases and 2 bases, there was a span of 14 bases. There are 17 residues in the CDR3. CDR3 in amino acids: CASSIETGSRGNQPQHF. CDR3 bases: TGTGCCAGTAGTATAGAAACAGGGTCTCGTGGCAATCAGCCCCAGCATTTT.

This clone was seen only once. The V call is TRBV6-5, the J call TRBJ1-2, with D possibly TRBD1 on 5 matching bases. The CDR3 sequence is 16 residues long. Trimming pared 3 bases from V and 1 base from J, leaving 15 bases between. Per the germline V gene, CDR1 is MNHEY and CDR2 is SVGAGI. CDR3 nucleotide sequence: TGTGCCAGCAGTTATCAGGGACCACCTCTTAACTATGGCTACACCTTC. Its protein is CASSYQGPPLNYGYTF.

The J gene is TRBJ1-6, the V gene TRBV5-5; 9 nucleotides align to TRBD1. Germline CDR1 and CDR2: SGHKS and YYEKEE (reference sequence). The CDR3 loop spans 15 amino acids. V lost 1 base and J lost 9; bases outside the gene matches: 5. CDR3 amino acids: CASSLQGQGASPLHF. In DNA, the CDR3 is TGTGCCAGCAGCTTGCAGGGACAGGGAGCTTCACCCCTCCACTTT.

The chain has TRBV9 and TRBJ2-3, with D hard to call. Trimming shortened V by 3 bases and J by 0 bases, and 5 bases separated the two germline ends. Per the germline V gene, CDR1 is SGDLS and CDR2 is YYNGEE. This CDR3 contains 13 residues. CDR3 protein: CASSGGSTDTQYF. The CDR3, as DNA: TGTGCCAGCAGCGGTGGGAGCACAGATACGCAGTATTTT.

The chain recombines TRBV4-3 with TRBJ1-4; D is undetermined. The V end lost 6 bases, the J end lost 2 bases, and 4 bases lay between the germline ends. Germline CDR1 and CDR2: LGHNA and YSLEER. The CDR3 length is 12 residues. CDR3 sequence: CASRGTNEKLFF. The CDR3 nucleotides are TGCGCCAGCAGGGGGACTAATGAAAAACTGTTTTTT.

This clone was observed a single time. CDR3 loop: CASTGNSYEQYF. The CDR3 DNA is TGTGCCAGCACCGGAAATTCCTACGAGCAGTACTTC. The V call is TRBV28, the J call TRBJ2-7; D is unclear. CDR3 size: 12 residues. From germline, CDR1 is MDHEN and CDR2 SYDVKM. Trimming removed 7 bases at V and 1 base at J, with 8 bases between.